The subject of this entry is one T cell receptor (beta chain). The antigen remains unidentified. The assay was immunoSEQ multiplex PCR, and TCRdb's table has in-frame clones only and misses some. The data show around 100,000 clones, with more than 75% seen just once and roughly 15% held by the top ten. The junction had 5 bases not matched to a gene; V was cut back by 9 bases and J by 8 bases. The CDR3 totals 12 residues. CDR1 is MNHEY and CDR2 is SMNVEV in the germline V gene (reference sequence). The data stem from a study of T cell responses to AZD1222 COVID-19 vaccine. Study results and caveats: White British ancestry dominated among donors, who included more females, and clonal diversity was possibly underestimated.

Sequenced material: peripheral blood, taken on day 0 of AZD1222 vaccination. The rearrangement joins TRBV27 to TRBJ2-1, with TRBD1 matching 9 bases. The source of this sequence is an adult in good health. The CDR3 spells CASWDRADEQFF. CDR3 sequence (DNA): TGTGCCAGTTGGGACAGGGCGGATGAGCAGTTCTTC.